The 20 T cell receptor beta chains given below trace back to one sample, sequenced in a study of T cell repertoires in cytomegalovirus infection. One entry per CDR3 protein, called by TCRdb with MiXCR from the reads. In the table there are roughly 100,000 distinct CDR3 sequences, over 40% of which are singletons. These receptors lack a known antigen. The sample consisted of CD8+ T cells from cultured PBMCs, taken from culture after CMV antigen stimulation. These TCRs come from a human donor in good health (CMV status not recorded). Some clones in this sample may be carry-over from other donors' samples.

CDR3 loop: CASSSRIANTEAFF. In DNA, the CDR3 is TGTGCCAGCAGCTCTAGGATAGCGAACACTGAAGCTTTCTTT. The chain uses TRBV7-6 and TRBJ1-1, with D uncertain. Germline CDR1 reads SGHVS; CDR2 reads FNYEAQ. Trimming cost V 4 bases and J 1 base, with 10 bases left between them. This CDR3 is 14 amino acids long.

The V gene is TRBV11-3, the J gene TRBJ2-3; 8 bases align to TRBD1. The CDR3 runs 15 residues. In germline, CDR1 is SGHNT, CDR2 YENEEA. The J segment lost 4 bases and the V segment lost 4 bases, leaving 7 bases of the junction unmatched. The CDR3 protein is CASSYLQGGPDTQYF. CDR3 sequence (DNA): TGTGCCAGCAGCTACTTACAGGGGGGCCCAGATACGCAGTATTTT. The full variable domain, its missing parts supplied by reference TRBV11-3 and TRBJ2-3, is EAGVVQSPRYKIIEKKQPVAFWCNPISGHNTLYWYLQNLGQGPELLIRYENEEAVDDSQLPKDRFSAERLKGVDSTLKIQPAELGDSAVYLCASSYLQGGPDTQYFGPGTRLTVL.

This clonotype turned up a few times. This chain uses TRBV12-3 or TRBV12-4 with TRBJ1-1; D remains ambiguous. The CDR3 totals 13 residues. V was shortened by 6 bases and J by 1 base, with 9 bases between the two germline ends. The CDR3 DNA is TGTGCCAGCAGCATACAGAGGAACACTGAAGCTTTCTTT. Its translation is CASSIQRNTEAFF.

The genes are TRBV7-2 and TRBJ1-5; D is unresolved. CDR1 is SGHTA and CDR2 is FQGNSA in the germline V gene. The CDR3 sequence is 15 residues long. Between the trimmed V and J ends, which lost 1 base and 2 bases, there was a span of 9 bases. The DNA for the CDR3 is TGTGCCAGCAGCTTAGGGATTGGGGGCAATCAGCCCCAGCATTTT. The encoded protein is CASSLGIGGNQPQHF.

There are many counts of this clonotype. This chain links TRBV7-8 with TRBJ2-3, with TRBD1 matching over 7 bases. Germline-derived CDR1 and CDR2 are SGHVS and FQNEAQ. CDR3 length: 16 amino acids. The V gene end was trimmed by 4 bases and the J gene end by 0 bases; junction bases not matched to a gene: 7. The CDR3: CASSSTGVASTDTQYF. In DNA form, the CDR3 reads TGTGCCAGCAGCTCCACAGGGGTCGCTAGCACAGATACGCAGTATTTT.

This clonotype has just a few counts. The genes are TRBV7-2 and TRBJ2-1, with no clear D. Germline-derived CDR1 and CDR2 are SGHTA and FQGNSA. V shed 0 bases and J shed 8 bases, with 8 bases lying between them. This CDR3 spans 13 amino acids. CDR3: CASSLADYYEQFF. In nucleotides, the CDR3 is TGTGCCAGCAGCTTAGCGGATTATTATGAGCAGTTCTTC.

This clonotype has ten or more counts. V gene TRBV15 combines with J gene TRBJ1-2; 7 bases align to TRBD1. The germline V gene has CDR1 LNHNV and CDR2 YYDKDF (reference sequence). The CDR3 runs 16 residues. The J segment lost 4 bases and the V segment lost 5 bases, leaving 13 bases of the junction unmatched. CDR3 sequence (DNA): TGTGCCACCAGCGTACACGACAGGGCGGAGGGCTATGGCTACACCTTC. Translation: CATSVHDRAEGYGYTF.

The CDR3 sequence: CASSLKVGNQPQHF. The CDR3 DNA reads TGTGCCAGCAGTTTAAAGGTTGGAAATCAGCCCCAGCATTTT. J is TRBJ1-5 and V is TRBV27; no clear D gene. V was trimmed by 2 bases and J by 4 bases, leaving 9 bases between them. This CDR3 comprises 14 residues. The germline gives CDR1 MNHEY, CDR2 SMNVEV (reference sequence).

This clonotype was seen more than once but under ten times. V is TRBV12-3 or TRBV12-4 and J is TRBJ1-3; TRBD1 aligns across 11 bases. V lost 4 bases and J lost 0; bases outside the gene matches: 8. The CDR3 is 18 residues long. For the CDR3, the DNA is TGTGCCAGCAGTTCCCCCGGGACAGGGGGGTTCTCTGGAAACACCATATATTTT. It translates to CASSSPGTGGFSGNTIYF.

This clonotype showed up just a few times. The chain links TRBV28 to TRBJ1-1; the match to TRBD1 covers 12 bases. Germline trimming cut 4 bases from V and 3 bases from J; bases unmatched to any gene: 6. CDR3 size: 16 residues. Germline V gene lookup returns CDR1 MDHEN and CDR2 SYDVKM. The CDR3 DNA sequence: TGTGCCAGCAGTTCGGGACAGGGGGCCGTGGACACTGAAGCTTTCTTT. Translating it yields CASSSGQGAVDTEAFF.

J is TRBJ2-5 and V is TRBV19; no definite D call. The length of the CDR3 is 11 residues. Trimming cost V 8 bases and J 2 bases, with 6 bases left between them. Germline values: CDR1 LNHDA, CDR2 SQIVND (reference sequence). The CDR3 DNA reads TGTGCCAGTTCAGCACAAGAGACCCAGTACTTC. Protein: CASSAQETQYF. Supplemented by reference TRBV19 and TRBJ2-5, the full variable domain reads DGGITQSPKYLFRKEGQNVTLSCEQNLNHDAMYWYRQDPGQGLRLIYYSQIVNDFQKGDIAEGYSVSREKKESFPLTVTSAQKNPTAFYLCASSAQETQYFGPGTRLLVL.

In its sample, this clonotype was seen a few times. The J gene is TRBJ2-1, the V gene TRBV20-1; 9 bases fit TRBD2. There are 12 residues in the CDR3. Looked up from germline, CDR1 is DFQATT and CDR2 is SNEGSKA (reference sequence). The V segment lost 6 bases and the J segment 7 bases; nucleotides outside the gene matches: 4. The CDR3 nucleotides are TGCAGTGCCCGACTAGCGGAAAATGAGCAGTTCTTC. Protein: CSARLAENEQFF.

This clonotype appeared many times. This chain joins TRBV7-9 and TRBJ2-1; TRBD2 might be the D (6 bases). There are 15 residues in the CDR3. Germline lookup yields CDR1 SEHNR and CDR2 FQNEAQ (reference sequence). The V end was cut by 6 bases, the J end by 4 bases, with 16 bases between. The CDR3 DNA follows: TGTGCCAGCAGGTCGGAGGGAGCTAGATACAATGAGCAGTTCTTC. This gives the protein CASRSEGARYNEQFF.

This chain uses TRBV5-4 with TRBJ1-1; D uncertain. V dropped 1 base and J dropped 4 bases, with 8 bases sitting between them. From germline, CDR1 is SGHNT and CDR2 YYREEE (reference sequence). The CDR3 is 13 residues long. DNA of the CDR3: TGTGCCAGCAGCTTGTCCCGGATCACTGAAGCTTTCTTT. This translates into CASSLSRITEAFF.

This clonotype showed up many times. The chain uses TRBV7-9 and TRBJ1-1; D unclear. Germline loops: CDR1 SEHNR, CDR2 FQNEAQ (reference sequence). With 5 bases removed from V and 0 bases from J, the gap between germline ends came to 10 bases. This CDR3 has 14 residues. CDR3 DNA sequence: TGTGCCAGCAGCCGAGAAACTATGAACACTGAAGCTTTCTTT. This sequence encodes CASSRETMNTEAFF.

The V and J genes are TRBV19 and TRBJ1-2; D is undetermined. V was clipped by 9 bases and J by 3 bases, with 8 bases between them. The germline V gene encodes CDR1 LNHDA and CDR2 SQIVND (reference sequence). This CDR3 is built from 11 residues. The CDR3 region has the DNA TGTGCCAGCGGCCGGGACTATGGCTACACCTTC. It yields the protein CASGRDYGYTF. Full variable domain (rest looked up from reference TRBV19 and TRBJ1-2): DGGITQSPKYLFRKEGQNVTLSCEQNLNHDAMYWYRQDPGQGLRLIYYSQIVNDFQKGDIAEGYSVSREKKESFPLTVTSAQKNPTAFYLCASGRDYGYTFGSGTRLTVV.

The chain has TRBV20-1 and TRBJ1-2; perhaps TRBD1 as D (6 bases). Trimming stripped 0 bases from V and 4 bases from J, with 12 bases between. The CDR3 is made up of 14 amino acids. The germline V gene encodes CDR1 DFQATT and CDR2 SNEGSKA (reference sequence). CDR3 protein: CSARDLRGFYGYTF. Written as DNA, the CDR3 is TGCAGTGCTAGAGATCTCAGGGGCTTCTATGGCTACACCTTC.

CDR3 in amino acids: CASSPRGVSYNEQFF. For the CDR3, the DNA is TGTGCCAGCAGCCCTCGTGGGGTCTCCTACAATGAGCAGTTCTTC. The rearrangement joins TRBV7-9 to TRBJ2-1, with D unresolved. CDR3 length equals 15 residues. The germline V gene encodes CDR1 SEHNR and CDR2 FQNEAQ (reference sequence). Deletions cut 5 bases from V and 0 bases from J, with 11 bases between.

The chain couples TRBV11-1 to TRBJ2-5; D call uncertain. Trimming pared 1 base from V and 5 bases from J, leaving 11 bases between. The germline gives CDR1 SGHAT, CDR2 FQDESV (reference sequence). The CDR3 is 14 amino acids. The CDR3 bases are TGTGCCAGCAGCTTAGGCAGGATTGTGGAGACCCAGTACTTC. This gives the protein CASSLGRIVETQYF.

This clonotype was seen a few times. The gene calls are TRBV3-1 and TRBJ1-1; D gene ambiguous. Per germline, CDR1 LGHDT and CDR2 YNNKEL (reference sequence). Trimming took 3 bases from V and 1 from J, leaving 9 bases between them. The CDR3 runs 14 residues. The CDR3 bases are TGTGCCAGCAGCCAGTATCCATCGAACACTGAAGCTTTCTTT. Translated: CASSQYPSNTEAFF. Full variable domain (remainder filled in from reference TRBV3-1 and TRBJ1-1): DTAVSQTPKYLVTQMGNDKSIKCEQNLGHDTMYWYKQDSKKFLKIMFSYNNKELIINETVPNRFSPKSPDKAHLNLHINSLELGDSAVYFCASSQYPSNTEAFFGQGTRLTVV.